This T cell receptor beta chain was recovered during a study of cytomegalovirus exposure and HLA in healthy donors. Study at large: Unique TCRs numbering roughly 80 million, obtained from HLA-typed donors, made up an early data release. Study observations and caveats: TRBV6-2, TRBV6-3 and some other V segments were excluded as indistinguishable. Segments of the TCR beta V type were, in most cases, productive about 87% or about 30% of the time in an earlier analysis.

A multiplex PCR was run with 60 Vbeta primers and 13 Jbeta primers. Clones were read by immunoSEQ multiplex PCR, and TCRdb kept only the in-frame ones, dropping some. The sample carries tens of thousands of clones, around three fifths recorded once. With 3 bases removed from V and 0 bases from J, the gap between germline ends came to 9 bases. This CDR3 spans 15 amino acids. Germline CDR1 LNHDA, CDR2 SQIVND (reference sequence). Of note for this clone: Antigen unknown.

This receptor was obtained from a man aged 50 to 59 in good health and CMV-seropositive. This chain joins TRBV19 and TRBJ1-5; no clear D gene. Sequenced: PBMCs. The CDR3, as DNA: TGTGCCAGTAGTATTGGGCTTTATAGCAATCAGCCCCAGCATTTT. This sequence encodes CASSIGLYSNQPQHF.